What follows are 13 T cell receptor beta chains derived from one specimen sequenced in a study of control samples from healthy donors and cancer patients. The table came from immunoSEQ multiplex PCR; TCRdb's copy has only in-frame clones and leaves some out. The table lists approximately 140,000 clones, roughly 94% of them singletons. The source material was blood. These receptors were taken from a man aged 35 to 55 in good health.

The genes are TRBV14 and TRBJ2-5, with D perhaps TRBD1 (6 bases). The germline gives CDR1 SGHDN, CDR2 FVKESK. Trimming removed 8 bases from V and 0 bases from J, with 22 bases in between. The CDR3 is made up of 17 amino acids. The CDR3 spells CASAAAGAHPYQETQYF. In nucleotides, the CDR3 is TGTGCCAGCGCTGCCGCAGGGGCTCATCCGTACCAAGAGACCCAGTACTTC.

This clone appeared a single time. The CDR3 sequence is CASSPSPRGRYNEQFF. The CDR3 coding sequence is TGTGCCAGCAGCCCCTCCCCGAGGGGGAGATACAATGAGCAGTTCTTC. The V and J genes are TRBV9 and TRBJ2-1, with TRBD1 as a possible D gene (6 bases). Germline V gene sequence: CDR1 SGDLS, CDR2 YYNGEE. This CDR3 contains 16 residues. V lost 4 bases, J lost 4 bases, and 18 bases lay in between.

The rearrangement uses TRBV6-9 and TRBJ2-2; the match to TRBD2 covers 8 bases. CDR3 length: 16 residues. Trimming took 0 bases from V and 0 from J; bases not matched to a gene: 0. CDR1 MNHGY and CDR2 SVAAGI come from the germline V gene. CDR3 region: CASSYSTSANTGELFF. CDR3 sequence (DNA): TGTGCCAGCAGTTATTCGACTAGCGCGAACACCGGGGAGCTGTTTTTT.

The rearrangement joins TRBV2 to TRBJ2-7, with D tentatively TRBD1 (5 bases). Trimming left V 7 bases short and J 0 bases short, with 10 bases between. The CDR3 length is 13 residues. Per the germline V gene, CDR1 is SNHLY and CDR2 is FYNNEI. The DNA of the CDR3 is TGTGCCAGCACCCTGACAGTCTCCTACGAGCAGTACTTC. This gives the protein CASTLTVSYEQYF.

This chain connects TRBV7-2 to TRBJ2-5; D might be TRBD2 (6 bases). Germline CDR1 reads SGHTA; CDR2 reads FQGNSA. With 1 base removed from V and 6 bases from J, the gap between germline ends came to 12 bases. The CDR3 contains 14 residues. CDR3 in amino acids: CASSLVASEQTQYF. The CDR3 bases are TGTGCCAGCAGCTTAGTCGCTAGCGAGCAGACCCAGTACTTC.

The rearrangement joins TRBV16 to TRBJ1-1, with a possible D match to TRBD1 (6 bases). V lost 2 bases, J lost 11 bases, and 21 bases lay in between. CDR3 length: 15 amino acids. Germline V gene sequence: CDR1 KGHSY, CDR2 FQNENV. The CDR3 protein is CASSQAADRAVEAFF. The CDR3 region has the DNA TGTGCCAGCAGCCAAGCCGCGGACAGAGCGGTTGAGGCTTTCTTT.

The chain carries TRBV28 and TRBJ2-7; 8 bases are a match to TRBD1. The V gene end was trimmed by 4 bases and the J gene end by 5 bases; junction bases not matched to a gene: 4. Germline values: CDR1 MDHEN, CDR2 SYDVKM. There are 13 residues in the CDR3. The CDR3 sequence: CASSSGTGNEQYF. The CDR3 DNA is TGTGCCAGCAGTTCCGGGACAGGTAACGAGCAGTACTTC.

The CDR3 nucleotides are TGTGCCACCAGGGGAGCCCCAGGGACCTCCCCCTACAATGAGCAGTTCTTC. Amino acid sequence: CATRGAPGTSPYNEQFF. The chain recombines TRBV24-1 with TRBJ2-1; possibly TRBD1 or TRBD2 for D (5 bases each). In germline, CDR1 is KGHDR, CDR2 SFDVKD. There are 17 residues in the CDR3. Between the trimmed V and J ends, which lost 7 bases and 2 bases, there was a span of 20 bases.

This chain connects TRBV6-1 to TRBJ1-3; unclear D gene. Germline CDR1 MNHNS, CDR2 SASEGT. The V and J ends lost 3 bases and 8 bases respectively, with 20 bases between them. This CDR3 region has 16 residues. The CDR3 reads CASSDEGKPLGDTIYF. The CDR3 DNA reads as TGTGCCAGCAGTGACGAAGGGAAGCCCCTTGGGGACACCATATATTTT.

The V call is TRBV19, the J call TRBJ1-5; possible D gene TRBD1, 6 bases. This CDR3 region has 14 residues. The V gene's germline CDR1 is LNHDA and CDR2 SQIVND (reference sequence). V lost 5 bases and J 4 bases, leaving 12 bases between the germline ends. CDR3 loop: CASSSLQGNQPQHF. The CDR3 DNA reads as TGTGCCAGTAGTTCGTTACAGGGAAATCAGCCCCAGCATTTT.

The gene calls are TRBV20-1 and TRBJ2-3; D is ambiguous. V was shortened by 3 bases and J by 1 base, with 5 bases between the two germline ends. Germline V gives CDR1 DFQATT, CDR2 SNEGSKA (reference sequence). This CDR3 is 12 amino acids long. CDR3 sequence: CSASLGTDTQYF. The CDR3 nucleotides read TGCAGTGCTAGTCTTGGCACAGATACGCAGTATTTT.

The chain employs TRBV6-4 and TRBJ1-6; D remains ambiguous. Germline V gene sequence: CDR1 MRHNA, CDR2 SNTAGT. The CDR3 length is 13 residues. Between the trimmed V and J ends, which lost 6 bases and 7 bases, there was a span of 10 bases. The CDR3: CASRQNLNSPLHF. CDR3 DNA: TGTGCCAGCAGGCAAAACCTAAATTCACCCCTCCACTTT.

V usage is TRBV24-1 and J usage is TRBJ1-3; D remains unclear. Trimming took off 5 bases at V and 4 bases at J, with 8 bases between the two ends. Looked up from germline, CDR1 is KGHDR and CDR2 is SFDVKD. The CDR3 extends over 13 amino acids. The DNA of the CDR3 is TGTGCCACCAGTGGAGGGAACGGAAACACCATATATTTT. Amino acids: CATSGGNGNTIYF.